This entry features one T cell receptor (beta chain) sequence. These data originate in a study of cytotoxic CD8 clonotypes in ibrutinib-treated CLL. TCRdb's table, derived via immunoSEQ multiplex PCR, lists solely in-frame clones and lacks some. The table shows around 70,000 clones, with roughly 72% occurring only once. The sequencing used PBMCs, collected after 12 months of ibrutinib treatment. The source is a human donor with chronic lymphocytic leukemia.

The CDR3 loop reads CASSVATSGEGTDTQYF. CDR3 in DNA: TGTGCCAGCAGCGTAGCTACGAGCGGGGAGGGCACAGATACGCAGTATTTT. The V gene is TRBV9, the J gene TRBJ2-3; 7 positions match TRBD2. CDR3 length equals 17 residues. From germline, CDR1 is SGDLS and CDR2 YYNGEE. After removal of 0 bases from V and 1 base from J, the junction contained 8 bases not matched to a gene.